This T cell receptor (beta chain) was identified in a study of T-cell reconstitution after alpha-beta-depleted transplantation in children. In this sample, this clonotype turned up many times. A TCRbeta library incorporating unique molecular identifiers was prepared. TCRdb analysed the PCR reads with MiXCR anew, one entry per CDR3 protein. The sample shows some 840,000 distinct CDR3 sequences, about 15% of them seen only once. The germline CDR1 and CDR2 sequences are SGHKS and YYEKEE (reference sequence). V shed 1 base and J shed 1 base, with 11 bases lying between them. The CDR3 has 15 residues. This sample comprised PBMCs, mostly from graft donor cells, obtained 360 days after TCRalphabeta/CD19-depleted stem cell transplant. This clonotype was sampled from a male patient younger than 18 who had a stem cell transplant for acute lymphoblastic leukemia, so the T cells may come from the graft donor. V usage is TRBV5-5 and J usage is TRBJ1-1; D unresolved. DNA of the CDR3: TGTGCCAGCAGCTTGATCGGGGTTGGGAACACTGAAGCTTTCTTT. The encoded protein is CASSLIGVGNTEAFF. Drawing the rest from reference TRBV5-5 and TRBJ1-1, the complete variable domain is DAGVTQSPTHLIKTRGQQVTLRCSPISGHKSVSWYQQVLGQGPQFIFQYYEKEERGRGNFPDRFSARQFPNYSSELNVNALLLGDSALYLCASSLIGVGNTEAFFGQGTRLTVV.